Each of the 6 T cell receptor beta chains below was sequenced from the same sample in a study of T cell clones after liver transplantation. TCRdb's copy holds only in-frame clones and misses some; the assay was immunoSEQ multiplex PCR. Altogether about 120,000 clones are present, about nine tenths being singletons, with the ten largest covering approximately 0.78%. The source was CD4+ T cells from blood, collected 12 months after liver transplant. The origin of the receptors is a human patient who received a liver transplant. Some T cells may be graft donor cells.

This chain links TRBV28 with TRBJ1-5; no clear D. Looked up from germline, CDR1 is MDHEN and CDR2 is SYDVKM. The V end was cut by 7 bases, the J end by 7 bases, with 17 bases between. The CDR3 covers 14 residues. The CDR3 reads CASMSETSGQPQHF. The CDR3 DNA is TGTGCCAGCATGTCCGAGACATCAGGCCAGCCCCAGCATTTT.

This clone was detected once. The chain links TRBV30 to TRBJ2-3, with D perhaps matching TRBD2 (5 bases). The CDR3 is 13 residues long. V gave up 4 bases and J gave up 3 bases, with 11 bases separating them. Looked up from germline, CDR1 is GTSNPN and CDR2 is SVGIG (reference sequence). CDR3 DNA sequence: TGTGCCTGGATTAGAGCGGTTACAGATACGCAGTATTTT. This translates into CAWIRAVTDTQYF.

This clone was seen more than once but under ten times. The chain joins TRBV7-9 to TRBJ2-6; the D is unclear. This CDR3 spans 15 amino acids. Trimming left V 0 bases short and J 3 bases short, with 6 bases between. The germline V gene has CDR1 SEHNR and CDR2 FQNEAQ (reference sequence). The CDR3 loop is CASSLAGSGANVLTF. The CDR3 DNA is TGTGCCAGCAGCTTAGCGGGAAGTGGGGCCAACGTCCTGACTTTC.

This chain links TRBV5-8 with TRBJ1-2; D may be TRBD1 (6 bases). Per germline, CDR1 SGHTS and CDR2 YDEGEE. Trimming left V 3 bases short and J 8 bases short, with 14 bases between. The CDR3 runs to 13 residues. Here the CDR3 reads CASSSGHLWGYTF. The CDR3 DNA follows: TGTGCCAGCAGCTCGGGACACCTCTGGGGCTACACCTTC.

The V gene is TRBV5-1, the J gene TRBJ2-7; a weak D match, TRBD2 (6 bases). The length of the CDR3 is 15 residues. Trimming shortened V by 0 bases and J by 1 base, and 11 bases separated the two germline ends. Per germline, CDR1 SGHRS and CDR2 YFSETQ. The CDR3 bases are TGCGCCAGCAGCTTGGGGGCGGGATCTTCCTACGAGCAGTACTTC. This encodes CASSLGAGSSYEQYF.

The chain recombines TRBV28 with TRBJ1-1; D not resolved. CDR1 and CDR2 (germline): MDHEN, SYDVKM. V was clipped by 6 bases and J by 3 bases, with 5 bases between them. The CDR3 extends over 11 amino acids. CDR3 in amino acids: CASRRDTEAFF. CDR3 sequence (DNA): TGTGCCAGCAGACGGGACACTGAAGCTTTCTTT.